This entry describes one T cell receptor beta chain. What it binds is unknown. TCRdb analysed the reads with MiXCR anew, one entry per CDR3 protein. Of approximately 730,000 distinct CDR3 sequences listed, roughly a third are singletons. The germline CDR1 and CDR2 sequences are SNHLY and FYNNEI. This CDR3 comprises 10 residues. Between the trimmed V and J ends, which lost 8 bases and 7 bases, there was a span of 8 bases. This sample is drawn from a study of T cell repertoires in cytomegalovirus infection. The study, taken as a whole, reports: CMV-specific HLA-C-restricted TCR beta clonotypes dominated the ex vivo response.

The V gene is TRBV2, the J gene TRBJ1-1; D unresolved. The input for sequencing was cultured PBMCs, taken from culture after CMV antigen stimulation. The receptor was isolated from a human donor in good health (CMV status not recorded). Some clones in this sample may be carry-over from other donors' samples. The CDR3 DNA reads TGTGCCAGCGCTCCCCATGAAGCTTTCTTT. It codes for CASAPHEAFF.